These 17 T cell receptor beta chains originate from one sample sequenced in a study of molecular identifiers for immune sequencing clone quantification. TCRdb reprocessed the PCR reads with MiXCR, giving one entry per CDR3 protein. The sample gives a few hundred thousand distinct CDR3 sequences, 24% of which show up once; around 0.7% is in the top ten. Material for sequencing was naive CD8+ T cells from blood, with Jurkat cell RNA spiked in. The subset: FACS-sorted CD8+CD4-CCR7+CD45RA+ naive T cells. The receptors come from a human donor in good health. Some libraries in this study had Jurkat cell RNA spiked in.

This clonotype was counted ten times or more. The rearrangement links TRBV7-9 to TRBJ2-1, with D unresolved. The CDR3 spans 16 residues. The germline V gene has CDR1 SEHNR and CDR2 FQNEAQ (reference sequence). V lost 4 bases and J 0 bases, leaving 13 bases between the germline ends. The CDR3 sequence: CASSSRTRSSYNEQFF. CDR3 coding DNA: TGTGCCAGCAGCTCCCGGACCCGAAGCTCCTACAATGAGCAGTTCTTC.

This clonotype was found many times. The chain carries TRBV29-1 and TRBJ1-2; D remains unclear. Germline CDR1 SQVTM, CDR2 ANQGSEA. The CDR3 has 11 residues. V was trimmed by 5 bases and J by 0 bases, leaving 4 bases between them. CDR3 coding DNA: TGCAGCGTTATAACTAACTATGGCTACACCTTC. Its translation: CSVITNYGYTF.

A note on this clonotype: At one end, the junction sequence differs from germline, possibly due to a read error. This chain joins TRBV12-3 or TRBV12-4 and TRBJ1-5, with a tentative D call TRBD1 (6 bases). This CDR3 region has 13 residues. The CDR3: CASSRGQWKPQHF. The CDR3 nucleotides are TGTGCCAGCAGTCGGGGGCAGTGGAAGCCACAGCATTTT.

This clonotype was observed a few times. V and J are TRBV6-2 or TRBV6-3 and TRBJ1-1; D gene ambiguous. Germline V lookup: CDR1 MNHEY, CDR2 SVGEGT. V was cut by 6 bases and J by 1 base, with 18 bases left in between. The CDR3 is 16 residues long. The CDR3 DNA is TGTGCCAGCAGACTCCTGTTCCATCCACCGAACACTGAAGCTTTCTTT. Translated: CASRLLFHPPNTEAFF.

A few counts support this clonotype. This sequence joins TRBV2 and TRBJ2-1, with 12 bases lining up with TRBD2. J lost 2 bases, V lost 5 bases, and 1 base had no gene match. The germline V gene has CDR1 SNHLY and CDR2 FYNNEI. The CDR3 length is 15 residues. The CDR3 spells CASSWTSGTYNEQFF. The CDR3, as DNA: TGTGCCAGCAGTTGGACTAGCGGGACCTACAATGAGCAGTTCTTC.

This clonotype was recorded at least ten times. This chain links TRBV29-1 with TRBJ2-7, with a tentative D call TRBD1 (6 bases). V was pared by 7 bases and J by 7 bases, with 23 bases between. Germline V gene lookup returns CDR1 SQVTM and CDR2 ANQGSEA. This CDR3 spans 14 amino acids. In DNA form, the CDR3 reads TGCAGCGCCGAGGGGTCAGGGGTTCCGGGGGAGCAGTACTTC. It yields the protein CSAEGSGVPGEQYF.

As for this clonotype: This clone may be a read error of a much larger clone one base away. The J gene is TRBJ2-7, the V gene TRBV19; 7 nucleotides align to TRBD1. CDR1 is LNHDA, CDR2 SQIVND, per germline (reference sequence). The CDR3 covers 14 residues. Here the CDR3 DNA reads TGTGCCAGTAGTGTACGGGACAGCTCCCACGAGCAGTACTTC. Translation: CASSVRDSSHEQYF. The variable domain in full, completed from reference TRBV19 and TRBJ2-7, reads DGGITQSPKYLFRKEGQNVTLSCEQNLNHDAMYWYRQDPGQGLRLIYYSQIVNDFQKGDIAEGYSVSREKKESFPLTVTSAQKNPTAFYLCASSVRDSSHEQYFGPGTRLTVT.

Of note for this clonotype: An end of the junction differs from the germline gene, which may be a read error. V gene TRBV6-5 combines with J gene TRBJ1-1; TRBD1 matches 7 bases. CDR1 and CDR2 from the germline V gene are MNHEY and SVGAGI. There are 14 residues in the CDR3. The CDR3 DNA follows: TGTGCCAGCAGTTGGCAGGGGGTTGGAACTGAAGCTCTCTTT. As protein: CASSWQGVGTEALF.

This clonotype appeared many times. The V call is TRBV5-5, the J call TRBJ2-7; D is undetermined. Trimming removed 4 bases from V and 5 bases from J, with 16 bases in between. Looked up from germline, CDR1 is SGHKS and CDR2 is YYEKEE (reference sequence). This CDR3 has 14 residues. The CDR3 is CASSIWTVLDEQYF. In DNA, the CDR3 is TGTGCCAGCAGCATCTGGACCGTACTTGACGAGCAGTACTTC.

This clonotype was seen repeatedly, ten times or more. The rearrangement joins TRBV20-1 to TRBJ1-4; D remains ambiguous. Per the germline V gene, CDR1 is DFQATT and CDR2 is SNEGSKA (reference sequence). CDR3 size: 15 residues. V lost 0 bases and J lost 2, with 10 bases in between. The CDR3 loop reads CSARDFGRTNEKLFF. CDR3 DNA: TGCAGTGCTAGAGATTTCGGACGGACTAATGAAAAACTGTTTTTT.

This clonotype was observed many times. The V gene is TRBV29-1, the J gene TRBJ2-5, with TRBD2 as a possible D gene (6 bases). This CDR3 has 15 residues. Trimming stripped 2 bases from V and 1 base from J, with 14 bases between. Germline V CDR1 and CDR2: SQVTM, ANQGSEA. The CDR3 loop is CSVEPGSPLQETQYF. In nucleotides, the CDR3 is TGCAGCGTTGAACCCGGGAGTCCCCTCCAAGAGACCCAGTACTTC.

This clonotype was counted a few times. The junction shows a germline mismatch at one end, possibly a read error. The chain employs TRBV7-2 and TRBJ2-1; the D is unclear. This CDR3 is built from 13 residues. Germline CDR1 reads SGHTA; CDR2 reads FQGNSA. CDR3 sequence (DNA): TGTGTCAGCAGCTTAGGAAGCTTCGTAGAGCAGTTCTTC. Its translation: CVSSLGSFVEQFF.

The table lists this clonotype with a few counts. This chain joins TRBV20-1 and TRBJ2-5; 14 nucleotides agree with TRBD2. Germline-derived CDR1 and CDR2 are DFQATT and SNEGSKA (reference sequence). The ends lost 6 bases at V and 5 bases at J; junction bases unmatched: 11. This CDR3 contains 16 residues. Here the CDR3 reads CSAWGLAGAVAETQYF. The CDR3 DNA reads TGCAGTGCGTGGGGACTAGCGGGAGCCGTGGCGGAGACCCAGTACTTC.

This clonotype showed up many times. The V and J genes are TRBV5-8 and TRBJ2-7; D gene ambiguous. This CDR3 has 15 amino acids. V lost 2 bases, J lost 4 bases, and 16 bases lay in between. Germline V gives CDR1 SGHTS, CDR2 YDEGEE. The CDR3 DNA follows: TGTGCCAGCAGCTTACTCCCAGGACGGTCGTACGAGCAGTACTTC. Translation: CASSLLPGRSYEQYF.

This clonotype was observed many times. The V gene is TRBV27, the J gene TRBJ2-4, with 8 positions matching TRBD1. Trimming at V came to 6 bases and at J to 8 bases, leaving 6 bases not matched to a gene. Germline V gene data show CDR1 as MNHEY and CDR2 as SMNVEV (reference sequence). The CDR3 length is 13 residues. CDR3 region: CASSPQGVDIQYF. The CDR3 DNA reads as TGTGCCAGCAGCCCACAGGGGGTCGACATTCAGTACTTC.

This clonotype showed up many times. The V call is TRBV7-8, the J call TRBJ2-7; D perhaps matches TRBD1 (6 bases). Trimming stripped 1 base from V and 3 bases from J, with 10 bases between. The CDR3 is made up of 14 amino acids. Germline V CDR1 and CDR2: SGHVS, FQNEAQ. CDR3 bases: TGTGCCAGCAGCTTAGGTCTGGACAGCTACGAGCAGTACTTC. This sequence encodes CASSLGLDSYEQYF.

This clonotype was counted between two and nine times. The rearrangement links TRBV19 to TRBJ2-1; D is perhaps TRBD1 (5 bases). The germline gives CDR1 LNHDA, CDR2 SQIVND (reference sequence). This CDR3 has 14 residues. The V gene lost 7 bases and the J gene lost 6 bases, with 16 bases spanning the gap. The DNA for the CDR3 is TGTGCCAGTACGCAATGGGGCCAGGGCAATGAGCAGTTCTTC. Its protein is CASTQWGQGNEQFF. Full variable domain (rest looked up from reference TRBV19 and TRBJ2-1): DGGITQSPKYLFRKEGQNVTLSCEQNLNHDAMYWYRQDPGQGLRLIYYSQIVNDFQKGDIAEGYSVSREKKESFPLTVTSAQKNPTAFYLCASTQWGQGNEQFFGPGTRLTVL.